This T cell receptor (beta chain) was identified in a study of Ad26.COV2.S vaccination and SARS-CoV-2 variants. Study-wide context: The authors gave Ad26.COV2.S intramuscularly, either once or twice 56 days apart. Study-wide points: Reported post-vaccination CD8+ and CD4+ T cell responses to spike showed substantial breadth. Recipients given vaccine exceeded placebo recipients in spike-specific TCR breadth.

As for this clone: What it binds is unknown.

The CDR3 consists of 19 residues. Germline V gives CDR1 SGHAT, CDR2 FQNNGV. V lost 3 bases to trimming and J lost 3 bases; unmatched junction nucleotides: 14. This table comes from immunoSEQ multiplex PCR, and its TCRdb copy is limited to in-frame clones, with some not included. The repertoire holds approximately 410,000 clones, with 80% to 95% as singletons. This sample's treatment: 19 received Ad26.COV2.S at low or high dose, single or two shots; roughly 5 received placebo; per-sample allocation not given. Repertoires come from day 63 after the first vaccine or placebo injection. Source: peripheral blood, taken in a trial of Ad26.COV2.S vaccine versus placebo. The chain is built from TRBV11-2 and TRBJ2-4; 10 bases are a match to TRBD2. The receptor was derived from a person aged 18-65 years who received the Ad26.COV2.S COVID-19 vaccine or a placebo. As DNA, the CDR3 is TGTGCCAGCAGCTTCGTCCACAGCGGGGGGGAGATTGGCAAAAACATTCAGTACTTC. Translation gives CASSFVHSGGEIGKNIQYF.